These T cell receptor beta chains were read from a single sample in a study of beta chain features in type 1 diabetes. Using immunoSEQ multiplex PCR, the repertoire was profiled, and TCRdb retains in-frame clones only, with some absent. The sample has approximately 120,000 clones; almost 40% are singletons. Sample: stem cell memory CD4+ T cells from blood. The receptors were gathered from a woman between 18 and 29 years old in good health. Both conserved end residues are part of each CDR3. The D gene is left open where the match is weak. The listing skips clone size in some rows; elsewhere it reads once, few, many or a size class.

V,J,D,size,length,DNA,CDR3
TRBV11-3,TRBJ2-1,TRBD2,few,18,TGTGCCAGCAGCTTAGGTGGGGTAGCGGGAGGGCCGTACAATGAGCAGTTCTTC,CASSLGGVAGGPYNEQFF
TRBV4-3,TRBJ2-5,-,-,15,TGCGCCAGCAGCGACCACAGGGATGGGGGAGAGACCCAGTACTTC,CASSDHRDGGETQYF
TRBV15,TRBJ2-3,TRBD2,few,16,TGTGCCACCAGCAGCCAGCGGACTAGCGGGACAGATACGCAGTATTTT,CATSSQRTSGTDTQYF
TRBV4-2,TRBJ2-1,TRBD2,-,15,TGTGCCAGCAGCCGACTAGCGGGAGTGAAAGATGAGCAGTTCTTC,CASSRLAGVKDEQFF
TRBV27,TRBJ2-3,-,once,18,TGTGCCAGCAGCCGTAGCAGATTCCGAGGGTCCCTAGGGGATACGCAGTATTTT,CASSRSRFRGSLGDTQYF
TRBV5-6,TRBJ1-5,-,few,14,TGTGCCAGCAGCTTGGCAGGGGTTCCGCAGCCCCAGCATTTT,CASSLAGVPQPQHF
TRBV27,TRBJ2-3,TRBD1,few,14,TGTGCCAGCAAAAAACAGGGGGCTGTAGATACGCAGTATTTT,CASKKQGAVDTQYF
TRBV18,TRBJ1-2,TRBD1,few,16,TGTGCCAGCTCACCATTGGGACAGGGAAGTCACTATGGCTACACCTTC,CASSPLGQGSHYGYTF
TRBV27,TRBJ2-7,TRBD1,few,14,TGTGCCAGCAGTTTTCGGGACAGGGTTTACGAGCAGTACTTC,CASSFRDRVYEQYF
TRBV6-1,TRBJ2-7,TRBD2,once,12,TGTGCCAGCAGCAGCGGGAGGTACGAGCAGTACTTC,CASSSGRYEQYF
TRBV2,TRBJ2-2,TRBD2,-,18,TGTGCCAGCAGCGCCCATCTTAGCGGGAGGGCCACCTCCGGGGAGCTGTTTTTT,CASSAHLSGRATSGELFF
TRBV7-2,TRBJ2-7,-,-,12,TGTGCCAGCAGCTTAGGCCTAGCTTTGCAGTACTTC,CASSLGLALQYF
TRBV7-2,TRBJ2-1,-,few,15,TGTGCCAGCAGCTTCTCCGGGACAACCTACAATGAGCAGTTCTTC,CASSFSGTTYNEQFF
TRBV12-5,TRBJ2-7,TRBD1,once,16,TGTGCTAGTGGTTTGGTATTGGGACAGGGGCCCAACGAGCAGTACTTC,CASGLVLGQGPNEQYF
TRBV19,TRBJ2-2,TRBD1,-,15,TGTGCCAGTAGTATAAGACAGGGTAACACCGGGGAGCTGTTTTTT,CASSIRQGNTGELFF
TRBV6-5,TRBJ1-1,-,-,15,TGTGCCAGCACCCCCAGGGTGGGTACGGACACTGAAGCTTTCTTT,CASTPRVGTDTEAFF
TRBV5-1,TRBJ1-1,-,few,13,TGCGCCAGCAATTCGGGGGTGAACACTGAAGCTTTCTTT,CASNSGVNTEAFF
TRBV11-2,TRBJ1-1,TRBD1,few,13,TGTGCCAGCAGGAAACCGGGACAGGGGGCGGCTTTCTTT,CASRKPGQGAAFF
TRBV14,TRBJ2-1,TRBD2,few,16,TGTGCCAGCAGCCAAGCGGGCGGGAGACCGTACAATGAGCAGTTCTTC,CASSQAGGRPYNEQFF
TRBV11-2,TRBJ2-1,TRBD2,-,16,TGTGCCAGCAGCTTAGCCCGGAGCGGGGCCTACAATGAGCAGTTCTTC,CASSLARSGAYNEQFF
TRBV18,TRBJ2-1,TRBD2,few,15,TGTGCCAGCTCACGCGGACCTAGCGGGAACCAGGAGCAGTTCTTC,CASSRGPSGNQEQFF
TRBV2,TRBJ2-5,-,few,14,TGTGCCAGCAGTATGGCGGGATTGGGGGAGACCCAGTACTTC,CASSMAGLGETQYF
TRBV7-9,TRBJ2-1,-,few,15,TGTGCCAGCAGCTTAGTATCGGGAGCTTTGGATGAGCAGTTCTTC,CASSLVSGALDEQFF
TRBV7-9,TRBJ2-3,TRBD2,-,16,TGTGCCAGCAGCTCCCAGGGGAGCGGGGGATCAGATACGCAGTATTTT,CASSSQGSGGSDTQYF
TRBV10-3,TRBJ2-7,TRBD1,few,15,TGTGCCATCAAATGGGGACAGGGTGACTTCTACGAGCAGTACTTC,CAIKWGQGDFYEQYF
TRBV5-1,TRBJ1-1,-,once,14,TGCGCCAGCAGCGCTTCAGGGTTGTTCACTGAAGCTTTCTTT,CASSASGLFTEAFF
TRBV7-2,TRBJ2-5,TRBD2,-,16,TGTGCCAGCAGCTTAGACAGCGGGAGAGTTTTTGAGACCCAGTACTTC,CASSLDSGRVFETQYF
TRBV6-6,TRBJ2-7,-,-,14,TGTGCCAGCAGTAGGGGCCTTACCAAGGACGAGCAGTACTTC,CASSRGLTKDEQYF
TRBV18,TRBJ2-6,-,few,15,TGTGCCAGCTCACGGACAGACTCTGGGGCCAACGTCCTGACTTTC,CASSRTDSGANVLTF
TRBV14,TRBJ1-1,-,few,15,TGTGCCAGCAGCCAAGCCGGGGGGCTGAGCACTGAAGCTTTCTTT,CASSQAGGLSTEAFF
TRBV7-9,TRBJ1-1,TRBD1,-,15,TGTGCCAGCAGCCGCCAGGACAGGGACGTCACTGAAGCTTTCTTT,CASSRQDRDVTEAFF
TRBV19,TRBJ1-6,TRBD1,-,15,TGTGCCAGTAGTACCGAGGGGGCTGGGGATTCACCCCTCCACTTT,CASSTEGAGDSPLHF
TRBV7-6,TRBJ2-3,TRBD2,-,18,TGTGCCAGCAGCAGGACTAGCGGGAGTTCCTATGAGACAGATACGCAGTATTTT,CASSRTSGSSYETDTQYF
TRBV2,TRBJ2-3,TRBD2,-,17,TGTGCCAGCAGTCTAGGGAGCGGGGGCCCCCACACAGATACGCAGTATTTT,CASSLGSGGPHTDTQYF
TRBV11-2,TRBJ2-7,-,-,13,TGTGCCAGCAGCTTGGTGAGCCGCTACGAGCAGTACTTC,CASSLVSRYEQYF
TRBV7-2,TRBJ2-7,-,few,12,TGTGCCAGCAGCTTATTTACCTACGAGCAGTACTTC,CASSLFTYEQYF
TRBV6-5,TRBJ2-7,-,-,14,TGTGCCAGCAGTTACTCGTATGCGGGGTACGAGCAGTACTTC,CASSYSYAGYEQYF
TRBV5-1,TRBJ1-1,TRBD1,once,18,TGCGCCAGCAGAACCGGACAGGGCTCCGGGTTTCGGAACACTGAAGCTTTCTTT,CASRTGQGSGFRNTEAFF
TRBV28,TRBJ2-6,-,few,15,TGTGCCAGCACCCAAGCACCTGGTGGGGCCAACGTCCTGACTTTC,CASTQAPGGANVLTF
TRBV10-3,TRBJ2-1,TRBD2,-,16,TGTGCCATCAGTGAGTATCCAGCGGGGACGCCAAATGAGCAGTTCTTC,CAISEYPAGTPNEQFF
TRBV9,TRBJ2-7,TRBD2,-,17,TGTGCCAGCAGCGTAGGGGGATCAGCGGGAGGGACCTACGAGCAGTACTTC,CASSVGGSAGGTYEQYF
TRBV19,TRBJ1-5,-,few,12,TGTGCCAGTAGGGATCAGGGACAGCCCCAGCATTTT,CASRDQGQPQHF
TRBV29-1,TRBJ2-3,-,-,19,TGCAGCGTTGTATTGGTGCCGCGGGGGCATAGCTTAAACGGGGATACGCAGTATTTT,CSVVLVPRGHSLNGDTQYF
TRBV7-6,TRBJ2-7,TRBD1,-,15,TGTGCCAGCAGCTTAGGGACAGGCCTCATCCACGAGCAGTACTTC,CASSLGTGLIHEQYF
TRBV7-9,TRBJ2-5,-,-,14,TGTGCCAGCAGCTTCCGCCTAGCCCAAGAGACCCAGTACTTC,CASSFRLAQETQYF
TRBV5-1,TRBJ2-1,TRBD1,-,14,TGCGCCAGCAGCTTCGGACAGGGCTACAATGAGCAGTTCTTC,CASSFGQGYNEQFF
TRBV27,TRBJ2-7,-,few,14,TGTGCCAGCAGTGCCGGCCGGGAAACCTACGAGCAGTACTTC,CASSAGRETYEQYF
TRBV5-6,TRBJ1-2,TRBD1,few,14,TGTGCCAGCAGCTCGACCGGGACAGCTTATGGCTACACCTTC,CASSSTGTAYGYTF
TRBV6-6,TRBJ2-7,-,-,11,TGTGCCAGCAGTCGCAGAGGCGAGCAGTACTTC,CASSRRGEQYF
TRBV6-1,TRBJ2-1,TRBD2,-,14,TGTGCCAGCAATCGTAGAAGCGGGAGCAATGAGCAGTTCTTC,CASNRRSGSNEQFF
TRBV7-9,TRBJ2-1,TRBD1,-,18,TGTGCCAGCAGCTTAGGCAGGACAGGCGATCTCTCCTACAATGAGCAGTTCTTC,CASSLGRTGDLSYNEQFF
TRBV18,TRBJ2-5,-,-,16,TGTGCCAGCTCACTCCAAAGTGTATCGACACAAGAGACCCAGTACTTC,CASSLQSVSTQETQYF
TRBV28,TRBJ1-5,TRBD1,-,16,TGTGCCAGCAGTTTATGGGGACAGGGGATTAGTCAGCCCCAGCATTTT,CASSLWGQGISQPQHF
TRBV11-2,TRBJ2-1,-,few,11,TGTGCCAGCAGAATCGTCCGGGAGCAGTTCTTC,CASRIVREQFF
TRBV4-1,TRBJ2-6,-,-,20,TGCGCCAGCAGCCAAGATTGGTTCAGGGGGGTAAGCTCTGGGGCCAACGTCCTGACTTTC,CASSQDWFRGVSSGANVLTF
TRBV28,TRBJ2-3,TRBD1,-,16,TGTGCCAGCAGTTTACTCGCGACAGGGGTAGCAGATACGCAGTATTTT,CASSLLATGVADTQYF
TRBV7-3,TRBJ2-3,-,-,14,TGTGCCAGCAGCTTAACCCTCTCCACAGATACGCAGTATTTT,CASSLTLSTDTQYF
TRBV9,TRBJ2-1,TRBD2,few,15,TGTGCCAGCAGCCTCCGACTAGCGGCCTACAATGAGCAGTTCTTC,CASSLRLAAYNEQFF
TRBV28,TRBJ1-3,TRBD1,-,17,TGTGCCAGCAGTTTCGGACAGGGGGTAATCTCTGGAAACACCATATATTTT,CASSFGQGVISGNTIYF
TRBV6-1,TRBJ1-4,TRBD1,-,15,TGTGCCAGCAGTGCTCAGGGGGCGGCTAATGAAAAACTGTTTTTT,CASSAQGAANEKLFF